This paragraph covers one TCR beta chain sequence. What it recognizes is unknown. The data belong to a study of identical twins. The V segment lost 0 bases and the J segment 14 bases; nucleotides outside the gene matches: 10. This CDR3 contains 13 residues. The V gene's germline CDR1 is SGHRS and CDR2 YFSETQ. Each CDR3 protein gets one entry after TCRdb re-called the 5' RACE reads with MiXCR. The table includes about 220,000 distinct CDR3 sequences, approximately 7.9% detected once. Study-level findings and limits: The models gave estimates that fell short of the out-of-frame TCR alpha sharing seen in monozygotic twins. Cord blood beta clonotypes present at high abundance carried fewer insertions; no such pattern appeared in memory repertoires.

These records were also assigned to another study, of yellow fever vaccine responses in identical twins.

The specimen sequenced was CD8+ T cells sorted from blood. The chain combines TRBV5-1 with TRBJ1-1; TRBD1 agrees at 7 bases. This TCR was recovered from a woman in her late teens or twenties in good health. The CDR3 here is CASSLVSGGRLFF. DNA for the CDR3: TGCGCCAGCAGCTTGGTTTCAGGGGGACGCTTATTCTTT.